This T cell receptor beta chain is from a study of chronic HIV infection and antiretroviral therapy. Germline lookup yields CDR1 SGHVS and CDR2 FNYEAQ. Unmatched junction bases numbered 1, after V lost 3 bases and J lost 7 bases. There are 12 residues in the CDR3. TCRdb used MiXCR to reprocess the 5' RACE reads, holding one entry per CDR3 protein. The data contain approximately 47,000 distinct CDR3 sequences, approximately 19% of them singletons. The TCR originated in an adult who had HIV and had not received antiretroviral therapy, or was an uninfected healthy control (not recorded which). Sequencing used peripheral blood. The chain couples TRBV7-6 to TRBJ1-1, with 8 bases matching TRBD1. The CDR3 nucleotides read TGTGCCAGCAGCTTGACAGGGGTTGAAGCTTTCTTT. This translates into CASSLTGVEAFF.